This T cell receptor (beta chain) emerged from a study of blood T cell repertoires in COVID-19. At the level of the study: Sites in the United States, Italy and Spain provided acute and convalescent COVID-19 samples. The cDNA or gDNA used as material had been derived from T cells, B-cell-depleted T cells, or PBMCs.

The CDR3 consists of 14 residues. The V gene's germline CDR1 is SEHNR and CDR2 FQNEAQ (reference sequence). Trimming took 5 bases from V and 7 from J, leaving 17 bases between them. Authors' analysis steps: Amplification from reference gene primers served as the basis for estimated nucleated cell counts. The table came from immunoSEQ multiplex PCR; TCRdb's copy has only in-frame clones and leaves some out. The DNA was the basis for D and trimming; V, J and clone size are from that table. This sample has about 120,000 clones, with approximately 82% found just once. This clone was picked up a small number of times.

This receptor was identified in a man aged 25 to 40 with acute or convalescent COVID-19. Source material: peripheral blood. The chain links TRBV7-9 to TRBJ1-2; D possibly corresponds to TRBD1 (5 bases). CDR3 sequence (DNA): TGTGCCAGCAGCGCAGGACAAGCTAAGAGTGGCTACACCTTC. Translating it yields CASSAGQAKSGYTF.